A selection of T cell receptor beta chains follows, all from one sample in a study of T cell responses to AZD1222 COVID-19 vaccine. The table came from immunoSEQ multiplex PCR; TCRdb's copy has only in-frame clones and leaves some out. The sample holds about 130,000 clones; 89% are singletons and the top ten take 4.2%. The sequences come from peripheral blood, collected on day 0 of AZD1222 vaccination. The receptors were sampled from an adult in good health. Each CDR3 is given with its conserved first and last residue. The D gene is left open where the match is weak. Clone size appears in some rows only: once, few, many, or a class for an expanded clone.

D,V,J,size,DNA,CDR3
.,TRBV5-1,TRBJ1-1,.,TGCGCCAGCAGCCCATCAGAGAGGGCGCGACCAGCTTTCTTT,CASSPSERARPAFF
.,TRBV28,TRBJ1-2,.,TGTGCCAGCAGAGAGGTTGACTATGGCTACACCTTC,CASREVDYGYTF
.,TRBV7-3,TRBJ2-2,few,TGTGCCAGCTCCCAGAGCTCCCTCACCGGGGAGCTGTTTTTT,CASSQSSLTGELFF
TRBD1,TRBV5-1,TRBJ2-1,.,TGCGCCAGCAGCCCCCGCGAGGGGGCGGATGAGCAGTTCTTC,CASSPREGADEQFF
.,TRBV4-1,TRBJ1-4,.,TGCGCCAGCAGAAAAGTCGGTGTTTCTTCCGAAAAACTGTTTTTT,CASRKVGVSSEKLFF
.,TRBV27,TRBJ1-5,.,TGTGCCAGCAGTTTCTTAGGGGATCAGCCCCAGCATTTT,CASSFLGDQPQHF
.,TRBV10-1,TRBJ2-2,.,TGCGCCAGCAGTGAGGGAGGAAGGAACACCGGGGAGCTGTTTTTT,CASSEGGRNTGELFF
.,TRBV20-1,TRBJ1-2,.,TGCAGTGCTAGTAATAGGCAGGAAGGCTATGGCTACACCTTC,CSASNRQEGYGYTF
.,TRBV10-3,TRBJ1-5,few,TGTGCCACGCGCGGCACAGGTGGTCCTCCCCAGCATTTT,CATRGTGGPPQHF
.,TRBV10-3,TRBJ2-2,.,TGTGCCATCAGGGACTTCGGCGGGAACACCGGGGAGCTGTTTTTT,CAIRDFGGNTGELFF
.,TRBV25-1,TRBJ2-7,.,TGTGCCAGCAACTCCAGGGGTTACTGGTCCTACGAGCAGTACTTC,CASNSRGYWSYEQYF
.,TRBV5-1,TRBJ1-1,.,TGCGCCAGCAGCTTGGGGGCCGGGGGGCGGTATAACACTGAAGCTTTCTTT,CASSLGAGGRYNTEAFF
.,TRBV15,TRBJ2-1,.,TGTGCCACCAGCAGAGAGGTGACAGACAATGAGCAGTTCTTC,CATSREVTDNEQFF
.,TRBV12-3/TRBV12-4,TRBJ1-4,once,TGTGCCAGCAGTTTGAGGAAAAAACTGTTTTTT,CASSLRKKLFF
TRBD2,TRBV5-4,TRBJ2-5,once,TGTGCCAGCAGCTTGGGTTGGATGGCGGGGGGGCGAGGGCAAGAGACCCAGTACTTC,CASSLGWMAGGRGQETQYF
TRBD1,TRBV5-4,TRBJ1-1,.,TGTGCCAGCAAGGGCAGGGGGCCGAACACTGAAGCTTTCTTT,CASKGRGPNTEAFF
TRBD2,TRBV7-2,TRBJ2-1,.,TGTGCCAGCAGTTTTACTAGCGGATTTTACAATGAGCAGTTCTTC,CASSFTSGFYNEQFF
.,TRBV9,TRBJ1-1,.,TGTGCCAGCAGCCCGAGTAGGACGCGTCCGGACACTGAAGCTTTCTTT,CASSPSRTRPDTEAFF
TRBD1,TRBV29-1,TRBJ2-7,.,TGCAGCGTTGAAGATGGGGCAGGGGGCTCCTACGAGCAGTACTTC,CSVEDGAGGSYEQYF
.,TRBV28,TRBJ2-1,.,TGTGCCAGCAGCCAAGACAGTTACTCCTACAATGAGCAGTTCTTC,CASSQDSYSYNEQFF
.,TRBV29-1,TRBJ1-2,.,TGCAGCGTTGACGGCGAGGGGTTGGCTAACTATGGCTACACCTTC,CSVDGEGLANYGYTF
.,TRBV5-1,TRBJ2-3,.,TGCGCCAGCAGACCCCTGACTATAGATACGCAGTATTTT,CASRPLTIDTQYF
TRBD1,TRBV4-3,TRBJ2-1,.,TGCGCCAGCAGCCAAGAGGCTCCGGGACAGGGGGCTCATGAGCAGTTCTTC,CASSQEAPGQGAHEQFF
TRBD1,TRBV3-1/TRBV3-2,TRBJ2-1,.,TGTGCCAGCAGCCAAGATAGGTGGGACAGGGACTACAATGAGCAGTTCTTC,CASSQDRWDRDYNEQFF
.,TRBV5-4,TRBJ1-2,.,TGTGCCAGCAGCTTGGCTGGCGGTGGCTACACCTTC,CASSLAGGGYTF
.,TRBV11-2,TRBJ2-7,.,TGTGCCAGCAGCTTAGCCCGATCCTACGAGCAGTACTTC,CASSLARSYEQYF
TRBD2,TRBV5-1,TRBJ2-1,few,TGCGCCAGCAGCTTAACTAGCGGGAGAGAGAATGAGCAGTTCTTC,CASSLTSGRENEQFF
TRBD2,TRBV29-1,TRBJ2-3,.,TGCAGCGTAACGACTAGCGGGGCTAGCACAGATACGCAGTATTTT,CSVTTSGASTDTQYF
.,TRBV18,TRBJ1-1,.,TGTGCCAGCTCACGGGGAGGTGGGGAACTGAACACTGAAGCTTTCTTT,CASSRGGGELNTEAFF
.,TRBV18,TRBJ1-2,.,TGTGCCAGCTCACCCATCCAGACAGAAAACTATGGCTACACCTTC,CASSPIQTENYGYTF
TRBD1,TRBV4-2,TRBJ2-7,.,TGTGCCAGCAGCCAAGAAGTAGGACAGGGGGGGTCCTACGAGCAGTACTTC,CASSQEVGQGGSYEQYF
.,TRBV28,TRBJ1-2,.,TGTGCCAGCGCCCCGCCGTGGAGTGGCTATGGCTACACCTTC,CASAPPWSGYGYTF
.,TRBV7-3,TRBJ2-1,.,TGTGCCAGCAGCTTAACGCGGGGAAGCTCCTACAATGAGCAGTTCTTC,CASSLTRGSSYNEQFF
.,TRBV5-1,TRBJ1-5,.,TGCGCCAGCAGCTTGGCTGGACAGAATCAGCCCCAGCATTTT,CASSLAGQNQPQHF
.,TRBV5-5,TRBJ1-1,.,TGTGCCAGCAGTTCCGCCAGGGTTACTGAAGCTTTCTTT,CASSSARVTEAFF
.,TRBV10-3,TRBJ2-3,once,TGTGCCACAACTTGGCAGGGGGGAGATACGCAGTATTTT,CATTWQGGDTQYF
TRBD2,TRBV2,TRBJ2-2,.,TGTGCCAGCAGGGGGACTAGCGGGAACCCCGGGGAGCTGTTTTTT,CASRGTSGNPGELFF
.,TRBV10-2,TRBJ1-6,.,TGCGCCAGCAGTGAGTCCGCGCAGGCGGCGTCACCCCTCCACTTT,CASSESAQAASPLHF
.,TRBV16,TRBJ1-1,.,TGTGCCAGCAGCCAAAGGGTAACTGAAGCTTTCTTT,CASSQRVTEAFF
TRBD2,TRBV19,TRBJ2-1,.,TGTGCCAGTAGTTCGTCAGGCGGGGGCAATGAGCAGTTCTTC,CASSSSGGGNEQFF
.,TRBV5-6,TRBJ2-7,.,TGTGCCAGCAGCTTGGCCGATGGGTACGACGAGCAGTACTTC,CASSLADGYDEQYF
.,TRBV12-2,TRBJ1-5,.,TGTGCAAGTCGCCGGACAGGGGAAGATCAGCCCCAGCATTTT,CASRRTGEDQPQHF
.,TRBV10-1,TRBJ2-2,.,TGCGCCAGCAGTGAGTCAGGGATGCGAACCGGGACCGGGGAGCTGTTTTTT,CASSESGMRTGTGELFF
TRBD1,TRBV28,TRBJ1-5,.,TGTGCCAGCAGGGAGACAGGGATTAGCAATCAGCCCCAGCATTTT,CASRETGISNQPQHF
.,TRBV19,TRBJ1-5,.,TGTGCCAGTAGTCCGAGGGGGGCTTGGCAACCCCAGCATTTT,CASSPRGAWQPQHF
.,TRBV5-6,TRBJ1-4,.,TGTGCCAGCAGCTTACGGGGTTTGAAAGAAAAACTGTTTTTT,CASSLRGLKEKLFF
TRBD2,TRBV5-1,TRBJ2-3,.,TGCGCCAGCTTCGGGCGTAGCGGGGGATCCACAGATACGCAGTATTTT,CASFGRSGGSTDTQYF
.,TRBV30,TRBJ1-2,few,TGTGCCTGCCTAAGGCAGGGCTTTGGGGGCTACACCTTC,CACLRQGFGGYTF
.,TRBV19,TRBJ1-5,.,TGTGCCAGTAGTCCCCACGCGCAGCCCCAGCATTTT,CASSPHAQPQHF
.,TRBV5-1,TRBJ1-3,.,TGCGCCAGCAGCTTGGGTTACAGGCAGCCGGGAAACACCATATATTTT,CASSLGYRQPGNTIYF
TRBD2,TRBV4-2,TRBJ2-1,.,TGTGCCAGCAGCCAGAATAGACTAGCGGGAGGGCCAGACAATGAGCAGTTCTTC,CASSQNRLAGGPDNEQFF
TRBD1,TRBV4-3,TRBJ1-2,.,TGCGCCAGCAGCCAAGATCTAGGACAGGGGCTCGGCTACACCTTC,CASSQDLGQGLGYTF
.,TRBV27,TRBJ2-1,many,TGTGCCAGCAGTCCTCCCGGGTGGCTAGCGCCTTACAATGAGCAGTTCTTC,CASSPPGWLAPYNEQFF
.,TRBV29-1,TRBJ2-1,.,TGCAGCGTTGAAAGGCAGGGGAACAATGAGCAGTTCTTC,CSVERQGNNEQFF
.,TRBV27,TRBJ1-5,.,TGTGCCAGCAGCCGTTCCGGGAGGAATCAGCCCCAGCATTTT,CASSRSGRNQPQHF
TRBD2,TRBV7-2,TRBJ2-3,.,TGTGCCAGCAGCTCGGGACTAGCGACGAGAGATACGCAGTATTTT,CASSSGLATRDTQYF
.,TRBV30,TRBJ2-7,.,TGTGCCTGGAGACCGACGGTCTCCTACGAGCAGTACTTC,CAWRPTVSYEQYF
.,TRBV7-3,TRBJ2-1,few,TGTGCCAGCAGCTTAACTTGGGCCGCTTACAATGAGCAGTTCTTC,CASSLTWAAYNEQFF
TRBD1,TRBV6-5,TRBJ2-7,.,TGTGCCAGCAGTTACGGGGACAGGGGCTACGAGCAGTACTTC,CASSYGDRGYEQYF
.,TRBV4-1,TRBJ1-2,.,TGCGCCAGCAGCCGTCCGACGGCTGGCTACACCTTC,CASSRPTAGYTF